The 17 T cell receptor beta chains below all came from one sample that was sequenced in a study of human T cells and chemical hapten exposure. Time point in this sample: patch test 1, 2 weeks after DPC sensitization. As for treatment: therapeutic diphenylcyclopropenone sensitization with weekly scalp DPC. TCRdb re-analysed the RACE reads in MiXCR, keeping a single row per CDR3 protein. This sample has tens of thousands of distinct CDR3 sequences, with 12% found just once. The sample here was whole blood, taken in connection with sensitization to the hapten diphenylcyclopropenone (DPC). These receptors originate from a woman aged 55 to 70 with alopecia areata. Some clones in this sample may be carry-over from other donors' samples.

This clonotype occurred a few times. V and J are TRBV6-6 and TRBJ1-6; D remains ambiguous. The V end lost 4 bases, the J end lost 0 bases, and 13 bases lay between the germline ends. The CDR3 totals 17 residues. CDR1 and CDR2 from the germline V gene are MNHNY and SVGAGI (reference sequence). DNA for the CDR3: TGTGCCAGCAGTTCCCCTTTAGGTAGCTCCTATAATTCACCCCTCCACTTT. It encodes CASSSPLGSSYNSPLHF.

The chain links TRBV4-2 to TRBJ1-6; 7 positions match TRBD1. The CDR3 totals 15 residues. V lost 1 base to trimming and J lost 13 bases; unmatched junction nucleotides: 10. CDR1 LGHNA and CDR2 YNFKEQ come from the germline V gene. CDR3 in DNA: TGTGCCAGCAGCCAAGGAGGGACAGAAAATTTCCCCCTCCACTTT. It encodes CASSQGGTENFPLHF.

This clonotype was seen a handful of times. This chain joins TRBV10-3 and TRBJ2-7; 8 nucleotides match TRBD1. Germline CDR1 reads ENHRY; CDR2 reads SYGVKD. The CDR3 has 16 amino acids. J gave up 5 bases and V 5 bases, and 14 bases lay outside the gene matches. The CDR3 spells CAISTGTGDLVHEQYF. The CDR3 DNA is TGTGCCATCAGTACCGGGACAGGCGACCTTGTGCACGAGCAGTACTTC.

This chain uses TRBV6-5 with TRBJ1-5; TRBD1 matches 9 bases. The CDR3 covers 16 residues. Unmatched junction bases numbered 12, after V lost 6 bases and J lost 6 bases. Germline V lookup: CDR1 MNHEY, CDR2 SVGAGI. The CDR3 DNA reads TGTGCCAGCAGCCAAGGCATACAGGGGGCTTCTCAGCCCCAGCATTTT. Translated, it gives CASSQGIQGASQPQHF.

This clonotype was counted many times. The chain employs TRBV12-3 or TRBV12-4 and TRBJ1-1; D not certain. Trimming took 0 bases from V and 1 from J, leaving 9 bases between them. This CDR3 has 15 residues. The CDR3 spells CASSLAGLGNTEAFF. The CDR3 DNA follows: TGTGCCAGCAGTTTAGCCGGACTGGGGAACACTGAAGCTTTCTTT.

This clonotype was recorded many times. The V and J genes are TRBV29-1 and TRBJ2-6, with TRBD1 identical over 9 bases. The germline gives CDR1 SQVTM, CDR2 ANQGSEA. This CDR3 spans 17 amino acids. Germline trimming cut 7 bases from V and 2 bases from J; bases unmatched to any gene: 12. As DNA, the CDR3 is TGCAGCGCCCCATACTCGACAGGGGGGACTGGGGCCAACGTCCTGACTTTC. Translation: CSAPYSTGGTGANVLTF. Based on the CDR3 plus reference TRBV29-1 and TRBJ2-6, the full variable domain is SAVISQKPSRDICQRGTSLTIQCQVDSQVTMMFWYRQQPGQSLTLIATANQGSEATYESGFVIDKFPISRPNLTFSTLTVSNMSPEDSSIYLCSAPYSTGGTGANVLTFGAGSRLTVL.

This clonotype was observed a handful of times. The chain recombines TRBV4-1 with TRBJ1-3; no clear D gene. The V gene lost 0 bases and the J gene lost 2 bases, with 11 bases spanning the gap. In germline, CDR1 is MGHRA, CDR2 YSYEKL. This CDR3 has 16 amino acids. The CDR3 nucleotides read TGCGCCAGCAGCCAAGAGAGACTCCCGCCTGGAAACACCATATATTTT. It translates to CASSQERLPPGNTIYF.

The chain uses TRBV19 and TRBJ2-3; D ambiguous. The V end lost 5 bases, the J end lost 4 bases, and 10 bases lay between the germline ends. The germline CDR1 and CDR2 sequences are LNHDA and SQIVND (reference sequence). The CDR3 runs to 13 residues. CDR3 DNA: TGTGCCAGTAGTGAAAATTCGGCAGATACGCAGTATTTT. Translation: CASSENSADTQYF. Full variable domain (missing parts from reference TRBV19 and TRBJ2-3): DGGITQSPKYLFRKEGQNVTLSCEQNLNHDAMYWYRQDPGQGLRLIYYSQIVNDFQKGDIAEGYSVSREKKESFPLTVTSAQKNPTAFYLCASSENSADTQYFGPGTRLTVL.

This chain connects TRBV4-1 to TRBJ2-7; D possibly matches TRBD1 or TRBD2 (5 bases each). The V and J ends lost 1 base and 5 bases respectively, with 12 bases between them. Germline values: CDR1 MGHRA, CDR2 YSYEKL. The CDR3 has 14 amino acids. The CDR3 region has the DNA TGCGCCAGCAGCCAAGCGGGGACCTTTAACGAGCAGTACTTC. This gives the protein CASSQAGTFNEQYF.

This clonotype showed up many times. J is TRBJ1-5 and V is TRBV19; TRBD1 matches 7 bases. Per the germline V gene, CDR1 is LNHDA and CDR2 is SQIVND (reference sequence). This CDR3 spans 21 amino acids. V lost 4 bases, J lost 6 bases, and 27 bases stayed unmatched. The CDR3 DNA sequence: TGTGCCAGTAGTACTTTGGGGATTCGACAGGGTTCAGATCGCGAGGGTCAGCCCCAGCATTTT. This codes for CASSTLGIRQGSDREGQPQHF.

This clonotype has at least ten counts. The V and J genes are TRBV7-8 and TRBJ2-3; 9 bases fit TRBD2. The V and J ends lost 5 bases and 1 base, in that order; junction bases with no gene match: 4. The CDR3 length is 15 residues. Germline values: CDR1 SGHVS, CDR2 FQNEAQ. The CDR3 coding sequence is TGTGCCAGCAGCCACTTAGCGGGGGGCACAGATACGCAGTATTTT. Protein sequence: CASSHLAGGTDTQYF.

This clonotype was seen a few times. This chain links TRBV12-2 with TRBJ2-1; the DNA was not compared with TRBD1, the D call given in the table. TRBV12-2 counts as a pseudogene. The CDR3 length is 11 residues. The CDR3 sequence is CASRPRGPTIF. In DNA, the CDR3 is TGTGCAAGTCGACCAAGGGGGCCGACGATCTTC.

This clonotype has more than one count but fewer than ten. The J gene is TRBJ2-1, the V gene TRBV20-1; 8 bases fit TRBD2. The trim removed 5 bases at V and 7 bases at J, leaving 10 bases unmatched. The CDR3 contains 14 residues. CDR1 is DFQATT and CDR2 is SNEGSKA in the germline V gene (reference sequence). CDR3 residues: CSAGRPSGWNEQFF. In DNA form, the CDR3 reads TGCAGTGCTGGCAGGCCTAGCGGGTGGAATGAGCAGTTCTTC.

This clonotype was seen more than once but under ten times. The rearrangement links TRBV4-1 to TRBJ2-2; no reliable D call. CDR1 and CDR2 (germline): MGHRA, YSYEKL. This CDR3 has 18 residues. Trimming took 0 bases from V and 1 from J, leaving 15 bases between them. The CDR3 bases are TGCGCCAGCAGCCAAGATTCCGGCAGGAACAAGAACACCGGGGAGCTGTTTTTT. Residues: CASSQDSGRNKNTGELFF.

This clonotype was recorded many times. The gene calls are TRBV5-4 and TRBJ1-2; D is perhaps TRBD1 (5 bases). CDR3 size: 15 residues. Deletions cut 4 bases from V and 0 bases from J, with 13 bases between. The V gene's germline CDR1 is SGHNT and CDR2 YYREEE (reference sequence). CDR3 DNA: TGTGCCAGCAGCCCGGGGACGGCCGCTAACTATGGCTACACCTTC. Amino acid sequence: CASSPGTAANYGYTF.

CDR3 residues: CASSPLSYEQYF. Written as DNA, the CDR3 is TGTGCCAGCAGCCCCCTCTCCTACGAGCAGTACTTC. V and J are TRBV11-1 and TRBJ2-7, with unresolved D. Germline CDR1 reads SGHAT; CDR2 reads FQDESV (reference sequence). V lost 5 bases, J lost 0 bases, and 5 bases lay in between. The CDR3 is 12 amino acids.

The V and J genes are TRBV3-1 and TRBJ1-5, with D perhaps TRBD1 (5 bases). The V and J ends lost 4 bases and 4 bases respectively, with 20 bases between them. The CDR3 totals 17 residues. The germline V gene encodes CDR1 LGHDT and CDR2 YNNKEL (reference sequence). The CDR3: CASSPARGSGLNQPQHF. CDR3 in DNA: TGTGCCAGCAGCCCAGCCCGGGGGAGTGGTTTGAATCAGCCCCAGCATTTT.